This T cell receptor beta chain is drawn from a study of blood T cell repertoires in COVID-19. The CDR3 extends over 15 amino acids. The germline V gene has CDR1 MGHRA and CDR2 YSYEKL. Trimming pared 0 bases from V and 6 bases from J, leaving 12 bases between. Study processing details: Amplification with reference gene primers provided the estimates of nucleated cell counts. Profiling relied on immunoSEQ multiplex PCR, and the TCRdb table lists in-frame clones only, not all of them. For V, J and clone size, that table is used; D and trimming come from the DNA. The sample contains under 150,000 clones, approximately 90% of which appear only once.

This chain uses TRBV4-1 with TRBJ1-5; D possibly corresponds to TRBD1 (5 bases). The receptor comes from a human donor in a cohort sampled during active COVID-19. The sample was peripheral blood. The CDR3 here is CASSQDGGWGQPQHF. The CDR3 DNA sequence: TGCGCCAGCAGCCAAGATGGGGGGTGGGGTCAGCCCCAGCATTTT.